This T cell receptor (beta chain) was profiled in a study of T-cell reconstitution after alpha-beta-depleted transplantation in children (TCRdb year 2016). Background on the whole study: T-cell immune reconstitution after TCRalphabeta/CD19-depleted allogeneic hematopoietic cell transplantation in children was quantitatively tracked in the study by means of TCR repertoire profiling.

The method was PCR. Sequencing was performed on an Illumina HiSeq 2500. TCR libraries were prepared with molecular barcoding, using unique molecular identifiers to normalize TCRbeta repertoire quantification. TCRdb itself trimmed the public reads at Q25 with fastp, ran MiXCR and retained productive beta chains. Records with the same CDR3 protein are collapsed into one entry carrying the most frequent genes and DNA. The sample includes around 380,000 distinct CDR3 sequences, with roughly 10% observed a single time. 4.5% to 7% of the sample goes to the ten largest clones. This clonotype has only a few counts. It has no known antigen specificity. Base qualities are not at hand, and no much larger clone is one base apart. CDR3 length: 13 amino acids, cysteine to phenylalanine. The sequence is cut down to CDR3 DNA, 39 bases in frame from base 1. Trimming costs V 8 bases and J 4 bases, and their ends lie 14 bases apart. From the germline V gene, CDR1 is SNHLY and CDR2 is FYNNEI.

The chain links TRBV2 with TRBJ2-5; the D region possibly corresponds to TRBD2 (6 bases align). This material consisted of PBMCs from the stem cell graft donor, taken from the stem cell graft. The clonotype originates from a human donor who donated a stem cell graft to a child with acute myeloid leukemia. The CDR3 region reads CASPGEDPETQYF. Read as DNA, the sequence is TGTGCCAGCCCGGGGGAGGATCCAGAGACCCAGTACTTC. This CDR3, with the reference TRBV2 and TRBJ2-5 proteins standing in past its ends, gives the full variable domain EPEVTQTPSHQVTQMGQEVILRCVPISNHLYFYWYRQILGQKVEFLVSFYNNEISEKSEIFDDQFSVERPDGSNFTLKIRSTKLEDSAMYFCASPGEDPETQYFGPGTRLLVL.